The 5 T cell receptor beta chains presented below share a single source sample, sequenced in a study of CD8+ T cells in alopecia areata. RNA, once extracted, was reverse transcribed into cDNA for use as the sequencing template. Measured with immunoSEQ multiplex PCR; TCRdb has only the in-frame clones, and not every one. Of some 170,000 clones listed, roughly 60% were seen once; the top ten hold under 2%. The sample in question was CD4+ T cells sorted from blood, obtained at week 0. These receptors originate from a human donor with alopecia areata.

In DNA form, the CDR3 reads TGCAGCGTTGAAGAACTCGGACAGGGCTCTGGGGCCAACGTCCTGACTTTC. It yields the protein CSVEELGQGSGANVLTF. V is TRBV29-1 and J is TRBJ2-6; 8 positions match TRBD1. Trimming took 0 bases from V and 0 from J; bases not matched to a gene: 4. Germline V gives CDR1 SQVTM, CDR2 ANQGSEA. The CDR3 totals 17 residues.

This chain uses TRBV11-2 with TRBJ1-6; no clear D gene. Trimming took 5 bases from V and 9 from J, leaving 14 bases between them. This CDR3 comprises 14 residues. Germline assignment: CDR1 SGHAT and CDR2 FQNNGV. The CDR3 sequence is CASSRREEGSPLHF. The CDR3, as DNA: TGTGCCAGCAGCCGCCGGGAGGAGGGTTCACCCCTCCACTTT.

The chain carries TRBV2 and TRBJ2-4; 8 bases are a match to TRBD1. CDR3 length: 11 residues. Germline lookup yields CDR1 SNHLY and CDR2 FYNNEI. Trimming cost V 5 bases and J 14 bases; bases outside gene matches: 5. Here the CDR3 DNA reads TGTGCCAGCAGTACCAGGGGGCGCGAGTACTTC. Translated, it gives CASSTRGREYF.

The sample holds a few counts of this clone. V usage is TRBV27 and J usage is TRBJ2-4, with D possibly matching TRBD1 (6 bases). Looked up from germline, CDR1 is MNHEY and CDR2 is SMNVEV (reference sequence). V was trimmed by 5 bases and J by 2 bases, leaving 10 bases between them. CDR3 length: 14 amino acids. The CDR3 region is CASSEGGTKNIQYF. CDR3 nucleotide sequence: TGTGCCAGCAGTGAAGGGGGAACCAAAAACATTCAGTACTTC.

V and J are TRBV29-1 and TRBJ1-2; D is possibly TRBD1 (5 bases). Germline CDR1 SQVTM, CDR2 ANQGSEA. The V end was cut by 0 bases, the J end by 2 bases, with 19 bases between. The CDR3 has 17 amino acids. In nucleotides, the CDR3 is TGCAGCGTTGAAGATCGATCGGCGGGGGGAAAGAACTATGGCTACACCTTC. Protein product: CSVEDRSAGGKNYGYTF.